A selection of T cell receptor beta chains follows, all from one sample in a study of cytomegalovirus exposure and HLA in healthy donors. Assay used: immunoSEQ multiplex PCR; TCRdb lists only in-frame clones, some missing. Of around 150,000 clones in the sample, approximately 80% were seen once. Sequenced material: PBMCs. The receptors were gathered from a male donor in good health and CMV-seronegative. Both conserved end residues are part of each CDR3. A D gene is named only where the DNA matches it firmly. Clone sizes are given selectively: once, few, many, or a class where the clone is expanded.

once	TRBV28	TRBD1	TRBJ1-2	CASSYNRGNYGYTF	TGTGCCAGCAGTTATAACAGGGGTAACTATGGCTACACCTTC
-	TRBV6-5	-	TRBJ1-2	CASAAGRDGYTF	TGTGCCAGCGCGGCAGGGAGGGATGGTTACACCTTC
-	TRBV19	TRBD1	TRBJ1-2	CASRDRDRGHGYTF	TGTGCCAGTAGGGACCGGGACAGGGGCCATGGCTACACCTTC
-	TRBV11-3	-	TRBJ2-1	CASSPSSSGEQFF	TGTGCCAGCAGCCCCTCTAGCTCTGGTGAGCAGTTCTTC
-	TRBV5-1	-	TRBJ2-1	CASSRDGSSYNEQFF	TGCGCCAGCAGCCGGGACGGGAGCTCCTACAATGAGCAGTTCTTC
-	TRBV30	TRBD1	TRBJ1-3	CAWTGGMNTIYF	TGTGCCTGGACAGGGGGAATGAACACCATATATTTT
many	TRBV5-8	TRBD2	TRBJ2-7	CASSFGLADSYEQYF	TGTGCCAGCAGCTTTGGACTAGCGGACTCCTACGAGCAGTACTTC
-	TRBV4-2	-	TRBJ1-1	CASSQNTLQGNTEAFF	TGTGCCAGCAGCCAAAATACACTACAGGGAAACACTGAAGCTTTCTTT
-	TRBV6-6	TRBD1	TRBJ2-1	CASSYSETGGNEQFF	TGTGCCAGCAGTTACTCGGAAACAGGGGGCAATGAGCAGTTCTTC
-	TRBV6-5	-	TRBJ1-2	CASTQGRVYGYTF	TGTGCCAGCACCCAGGGCAGGGTCTATGGCTACACCTTC
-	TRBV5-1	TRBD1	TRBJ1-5	CANRTGPQPQHF	TGCGCCAACCGGACAGGGCCGCAGCCCCAGCATTTT
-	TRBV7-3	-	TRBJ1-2	CASSLNPGEGLTF	TGTGCCAGCAGCTTAAACCCCGGGGAAGGGCTCACCTTC
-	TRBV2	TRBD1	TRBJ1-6	CASSPRTGAFNSPLHF	TGTGCCAGCAGTCCTAGGACAGGGGCCTTTAATTCACCCCTCCACTTT
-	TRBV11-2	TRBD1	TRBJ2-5	CASSSTGGAGQYF	TGTGCCAGCAGCTCTACAGGGGGCGCTGGGCAGTACTTC
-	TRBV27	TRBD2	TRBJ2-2	CASSRGTSGRTPRTGELFF	TGTGCCAGCAGTCGAGGGACTAGCGGGAGGACCCCGAGAACCGGGGAGCTGTTTTTT
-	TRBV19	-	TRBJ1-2	CASSNLQGLGGYTF	TGTGCCAGTAGTAATCTCCAGGGACTCGGGGGCTACACCTTC
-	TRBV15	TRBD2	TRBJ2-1	CATSPQPLAGGNEQFF	TGTGCCACCAGCCCGCAGCCCCTAGCGGGGGGTAATGAGCAGTTCTTC
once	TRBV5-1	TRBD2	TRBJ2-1	CASSPLAGVGDGEQFF	TGCGCCAGCAGCCCGCTAGCGGGAGTAGGAGACGGTGAGCAGTTCTTC
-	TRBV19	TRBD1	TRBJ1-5	CASRGTGSQPQHF	TGTGCCAGTAGGGGGACAGGGTCTCAGCCCCAGCATTTT
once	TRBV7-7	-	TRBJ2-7	CASSLFQGYEQYF	TGTGCCAGCAGCTTATTTCAGGGCTACGAGCAGTACTTC
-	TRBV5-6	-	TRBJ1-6	CASSSLGQGLNSPLHF	TGTGCCAGCAGCTCCCTCGGCCAGGGTTTGAATTCACCCCTCCACTTT
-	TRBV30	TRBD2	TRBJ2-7	CAWARTSGYEQYF	TGTGCCTGGGCACGGACTAGCGGTTACGAGCAGTACTTC
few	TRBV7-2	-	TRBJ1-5	CASSLGQTNQPQHF	TGTGCCAGCAGCCTCGGACAGACCAATCAGCCCCAGCATTTT
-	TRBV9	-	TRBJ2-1	CASSVGLGYNEQFF	TGTGCCAGCAGCGTAGGCCTCGGGTACAATGAGCAGTTCTTC